This T cell receptor beta chain was identified in a study of blood T cell repertoires in COVID-19 (TCRdb year 2020). About the study as a whole: The collaborator samples originated in the United States, Italy and Spain and spanned the acute and convalescent phases of COVID-19. The prospective study material was composed of cDNA or gDNA derived from T cells, B-cell-depleted T cells, or PBMCs. A freely available public database, intended as a resource for researchers studying the immune response to SARS-CoV-2, is where the repertoires were released. Nearly every sample came with metadata listing a de-identified subject ID, COVID-19 status, age in years and sex. Where HLA class I and class II types were available, the types were taken from metadata supplied by the sample provider, not from assay-based typing. The dataset comprised deeply sampled blood TCRbeta repertoires from subjects exposed to, actively infected with, or recovered from COVID-19. The samples were drawn from the first 160 participants of the ongoing ImmuneRACE study and from 950 to 1,500 subjects provided by 6 global collaborators.

TCRbeta CDR3 regions were amplified from genomic DNA by means of the immunoSEQ Assay, a bias-controlled multiplex PCR. The original pipeline was this. Nucleated cell counts per sample were estimated from amplification of reference gene primers within the assay. To quantify the absolute abundance of each unique TCRbeta CDR3 rearrangement, sequence reads were collapsed and filtered. Productive Simpson clonality was computed per sample as the square root of Simpson's diversity index over productive rearrangements. Entries here come from immuneACCESS through TCRdb and include only in-frame sequences with V and J called. Some clones fail to appear in such tables; in the studies checked, an unresolved V gene covers under half of the shortfall, and the cause of the remainder is unknown. V and J calls plus clone size are reproduced from that table; the DNA served to infer D and trimming. The sample table shows hundreds of thousands of clones, and 83% are seen once. The ten largest clonotypes hold approximately 3.8% of the sample.

CDR1 and CDR2 are drawn from the germline V gene: SNHLY, FYNNEI. The CDR3 goes from the cysteine to the phenylalanine over 13 residues. CDR3 DNA only is kept here, 39 bases in frame from base 1. Trimming takes 6 bases off V and 4 bases off J; junction bases not matched to a gene: 4. Participants in the prospective study were enrolled through a virtual design, were aged roughly 18 to 90 years, and lived in under 25 United States geographic areas. In the prospective study, cohorts were assigned on the basis of participant-reported clinical history obtained from a screening survey and a study questionnaire. Exposed participants were defined as having been in contact with someone with a PCR-confirmed or clinician-diagnosed COVID-19 case within 2 weeks of study entry. Mobile phlebotomists in the prospective study collected whole blood, serum and a nasopharyngeal or oropharyngeal swab from every participant. Over an approximately two-month period, participants in the prospective study had the option of providing additional blood draws and questionnaires. Blood samples from the prospective study were shipped frozen or at room temperature prior to DNA extraction.

Broader findings and caveats from the paper: The amount of clinical and demographic metadata varied by source and participant and was provided uncurated.

Notes on this clone: Its target antigen remains unknown. One base away there is no much larger clone; base qualities are not given.

The sequencing sample was made of PBMCs or T cells enriched from blood (not recorded which). The sequence was collected from a woman in her 40s who had been exposed to COVID-19. The chain links TRBV2 with TRBJ2-5, with TRBD1 identical over 8 junction bases. At the DNA level, the sequence is TGTGCCAGCAGAACGGACAGGGCAGAGACCCAGTACTTC. This codes for CASRTDRAETQYF.